The entry that follows covers one T cell receptor (beta chain) sequence. These data belong to a study of blood T cell repertoires in COVID-19. For the study at large: The samples span acute and convalescent COVID-19 from the United States, Italy and Spain. From T cells, B-cell-depleted T cells, or PBMCs came the material, which was cDNA or gDNA.

Germline V gene sequence: CDR1 MNHEY, CDR2 SVGAGI. The junction had 7 bases not matched to a gene; V was cut back by 8 bases and J by 4 bases. This CDR3 is 13 amino acids long. Source study methods: Cell counts per sample came from amplifying reference gene primers. Sequenced by immunoSEQ multiplex PCR; TCRdb stores in-frame clones only, minus some. The V and J calls and clone size are taken from that table; D and trimming were inferred from the DNA. The data show 110,000 to 150,000 clones, approximately 84% seen once. The specimen sequenced was peripheral blood. The receptor comes from a woman over 75 in a cohort sampled during active or convalescent COVID-19. The V gene is TRBV6-5, the J gene TRBJ1-1, with 7 nucleotides matching TRBD1. For the CDR3, the DNA is TGTGCCAGCTGGAAACAGGGGAGCACTGAAGCTTTCTTT. Its protein product is CASWKQGSTEAFF.